This T cell receptor (beta chain) stems from a study of spatial heterogeneity in lung cancer. Sample time point: sample taken at primary tumor resection. Unsorted whole RNA samples from tumor, nontumor lung or frozen PBMC were sequenced. Many counts were recorded for this clonotype. TCRdb re-analysed the 5' RACE reads in MiXCR, keeping a single row per CDR3 protein. The sample holds 80,000 to 95,000 distinct CDR3 sequences, roughly 10% seen once. The germline gives CDR1 SQVTM, CDR2 ANQGSEA. The CDR3 loop spans 12 amino acids. V lost 4 bases and J 1 base, leaving 4 bases between the germline ends. The specimen comprised PBMCs, sampled at surgery. The chain has TRBV29-1 and TRBJ2-2, with D unresolved. The receptor comes from a male donor with early-stage non-small cell lung cancer. The CDR3 DNA reads as TGCAGCGTTGGGCGGAACACCGGGGAGCTGTTTTTT. Its protein is CSVGRNTGELFF.